The 9 T cell receptor beta chains in this list originate from one sample, sequenced in a study of regulatory T cells in long-lasting Graves disease. Indicated time point: newly diagnosed GD, antithyroid drugs for less than 3 months. Extracted PBMC RNA gave rise to the TCR library. Investigators prepared the TCR beta libraries by applying iRepertoire HTBI primers and Arm-PCR of CDR3 regions. TCRdb redid the calling of the multiplex PCR reads with MiXCR, one entry per CDR3 protein. The sample holds about 530,000 distinct CDR3 sequences; 15% to 20% are singletons and the top ten take approximately 25%. The same specimen was also included in a second study, on T cells in Graves' hyperthyroidism and ophthalmopathy.

This sample comprised peripheral blood mononuclear cells (PBMCs), obtained at new diagnosis, from a patient treated with antithyroid drugs. The receptor set was obtained from a middle-aged woman with Graves disease.

This clonotype was counted many times. The rearrangement joins TRBV28 to TRBJ1-5; 11 nucleotides line up with TRBD1. Germline V gives CDR1 MDHEN, CDR2 SYDVKM. V was clipped by 10 bases and J by 2 bases; unmatched bases: 13. The CDR3 is made up of 17 amino acids. Here the CDR3 reads CAITADRGRVGNQPQHF. The DNA of the CDR3 is TGTGCCATCACAGCGGACAGGGGGCGGGTGGGCAATCAGCCCCAGCATTTT.

This clonotype showed up just once. A much larger clone sits a single nucleotide away, making a read error possible. The J gene is TRBJ1-2, the V gene TRBV20-1; D might be TRBD1 (6 bases). This CDR3 is built from 13 residues. The V gene's germline CDR1 is DFQATT and CDR2 SNEGSKA (reference sequence). Here the CDR3 DNA reads TGCAGTGCTAGAGACCCCGGGGGCTATGGCTGCACCTTC. Its translation: CSARDPGGYGCTF.

In its sample, this clonotype was seen many times. The V and J genes are TRBV12-3 or TRBV12-4 and TRBJ2-3; D gene unclear. The CDR3 extends over 13 amino acids. The germline V and J ends were trimmed by 3 bases and 6 bases, with 10 bases remaining between them. CDR3 bases: TGTGCCAGCAGTTTTAAAGGCAGGGATACGCAGTATTTT. Protein: CASSFKGRDTQYF.

V and J are TRBV18 and TRBJ2-7; unclear D gene. This CDR3 is 14 amino acids long. Germline lookup yields CDR1 KGHSH and CDR2 LQKENI. Trimming removed 2 bases at V and 6 bases at J, with 14 bases between. The CDR3 is CASSPGPTGLEQYF. The DNA of the CDR3 is TGTGCCAGCTCACCAGGGCCTACGGGTCTCGAGCAGTACTTC.

This clonotype was counted only a few times. V usage is TRBV20-1 and J usage is TRBJ2-1, with 15 bases that match TRBD2. CDR3 length: 15 amino acids. The trim removed 3 bases at V and 10 bases at J, leaving 7 bases unmatched. Germline loops: CDR1 DFQATT, CDR2 SNEGSKA (reference sequence). Written as DNA, the CDR3 is TGCAGTGCTAGCGGACTAGCGGGGGGGCTTCGGGAGCAGTTCTTC. This translates into CSASGLAGGLREQFF.

This clonotype was recorded at least ten times. The CDR3 here is CASSLGHSYEQYF. The CDR3, as DNA: TGTGCCAGCAGCTTGGGGCACTCCTACGAGCAGTACTTC. The genes are TRBV11-3 and TRBJ2-7, with D possibly TRBD1 on 5 matching bases. The length of the CDR3 is 13 residues. Germline loops: CDR1 SGHNT, CDR2 YENEEA. Trimming took off 3 bases at V and 0 bases at J, with 6 bases between the two ends.

The sample holds many counts of this clonotype. The V call is TRBV7-8, the J call TRBJ2-7; 7 nucleotides match TRBD1. V lost 5 bases and J lost 4; bases outside the gene matches: 8. The CDR3 runs 14 residues. Germline assignment: CDR1 SGHVS and CDR2 FQNEAQ. Written as DNA, the CDR3 is TGTGCCAGCAGCGCCCGACAGGGATGGTACGAGCAGTACTTC. Protein: CASSARQGWYEQYF.

This clonotype was found many times. The junction departs from the called germline gene at one end, perhaps through a read error. The V and J genes are TRBV11-2 and TRBJ1-2; TRBD1 matches at 7 bases. Per germline, CDR1 SGHAT and CDR2 FQNNGV. There are 13 residues in the CDR3. Here the CDR3 DNA reads TGTGCCAGCAGCCTAGACAGGGTCCCTGGCTACACCTTC. Translation: CASSLDRVPGYTF.

J is TRBJ1-1 and V is TRBV10-1, with D hard to call. Germline V gene sequence: CDR1 WNHNN, CDR2 SYGVQD (reference sequence). This CDR3 has 15 residues. V was clipped by 2 bases and J by 4 bases, with 14 bases between them. CDR3 coding DNA: TGCGCCAGCAGTGAGGGTCGCGGGGTGAGCACTGAAGCTTTCTTT. The encoded protein is CASSEGRGVSTEAFF.